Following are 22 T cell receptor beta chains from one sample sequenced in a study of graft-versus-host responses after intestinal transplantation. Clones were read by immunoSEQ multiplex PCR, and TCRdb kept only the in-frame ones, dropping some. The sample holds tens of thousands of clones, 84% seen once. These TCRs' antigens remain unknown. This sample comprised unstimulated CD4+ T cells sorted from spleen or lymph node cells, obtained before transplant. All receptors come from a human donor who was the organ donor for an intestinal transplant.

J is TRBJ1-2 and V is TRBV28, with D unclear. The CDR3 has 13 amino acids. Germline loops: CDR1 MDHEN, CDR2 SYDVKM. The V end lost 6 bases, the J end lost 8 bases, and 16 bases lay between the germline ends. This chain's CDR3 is CASRDRGLGGYTF. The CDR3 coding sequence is TGTGCCAGCAGGGATAGAGGCCTCGGGGGCTACACCTTC.

Written as DNA, the CDR3 is TGTGCCAGCAACCTCGAGAGCCCAGGGCTTAATGAAAAACTGTTTTTT. Translating gives CASNLESPGLNEKLFF. V is TRBV6-6 and J is TRBJ1-4, with D possibly being TRBD1 (5 bases). Trimming stripped 7 bases from V and 4 bases from J, with 19 bases between. The germline V gene encodes CDR1 MNHNY and CDR2 SVGAGI (reference sequence). The CDR3 spans 16 residues.

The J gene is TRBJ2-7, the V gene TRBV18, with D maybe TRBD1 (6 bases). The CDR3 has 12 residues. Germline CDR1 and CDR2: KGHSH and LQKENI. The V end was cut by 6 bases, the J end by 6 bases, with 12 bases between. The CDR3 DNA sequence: TGTGCCAGCTCGAAACAGGGCCGCGAGCAGTACGTC. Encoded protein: CASSKQGREQYV.

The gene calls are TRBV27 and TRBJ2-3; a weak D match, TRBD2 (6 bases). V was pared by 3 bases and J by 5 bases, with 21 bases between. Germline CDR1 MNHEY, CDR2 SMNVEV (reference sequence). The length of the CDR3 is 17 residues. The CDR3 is CASSFTPGDEWRDTQYF. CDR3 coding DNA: TGTGCCAGCAGTTTCACCCCGGGGGATGAGTGGAGAGATACGCAGTATTTT.

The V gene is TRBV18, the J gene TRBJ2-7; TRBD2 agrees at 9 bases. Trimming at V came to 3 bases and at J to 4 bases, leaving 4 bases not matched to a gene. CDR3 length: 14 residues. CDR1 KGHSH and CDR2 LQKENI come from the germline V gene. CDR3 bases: TGTGCCAGCTCACCCTCGCGGGAGGGTTACGAGCAGTACGTC. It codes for CASSPSREGYEQYV.

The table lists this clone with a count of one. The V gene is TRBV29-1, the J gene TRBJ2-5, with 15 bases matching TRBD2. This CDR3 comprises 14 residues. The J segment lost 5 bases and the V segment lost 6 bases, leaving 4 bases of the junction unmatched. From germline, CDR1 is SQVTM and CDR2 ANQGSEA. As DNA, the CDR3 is TGCAGCGTGGGGACTAGCGGGGGGCCGGAGACCCAGTACTTC. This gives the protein CSVGTSGGPETQYF.

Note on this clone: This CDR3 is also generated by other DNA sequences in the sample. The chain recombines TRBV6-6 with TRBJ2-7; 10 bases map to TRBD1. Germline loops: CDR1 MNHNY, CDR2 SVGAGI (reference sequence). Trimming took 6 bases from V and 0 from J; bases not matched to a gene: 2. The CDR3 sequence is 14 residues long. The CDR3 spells CASRGQGSSYEQYV. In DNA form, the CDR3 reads TGTGCCAGCAGGGGACAGGGGTCCTCCTACGAGCAGTACGTC.

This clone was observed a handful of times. CDR3 sequence reads: CASSLWALNYGYTF. The CDR3 bases are TGTGCCAGCAGCTTGTGGGCGCTGAACTATGGCTACACCTTC. This chain uses TRBV5-4 with TRBJ1-2; no clear D. The CDR3 consists of 14 residues. The V gene's germline CDR1 is SGHNT and CDR2 YYREEE (reference sequence). The germline V and J ends were trimmed by 1 base and 2 bases, with 9 bases remaining between them.

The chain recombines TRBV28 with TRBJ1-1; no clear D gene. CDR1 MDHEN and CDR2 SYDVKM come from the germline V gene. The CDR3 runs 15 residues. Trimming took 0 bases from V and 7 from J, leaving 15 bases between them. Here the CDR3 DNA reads TGTGCCAGCAGTTTATGGCAAAACGGTCCGATTGAAGCTTTCTTT. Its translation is CASSLWQNGPIEAFF.

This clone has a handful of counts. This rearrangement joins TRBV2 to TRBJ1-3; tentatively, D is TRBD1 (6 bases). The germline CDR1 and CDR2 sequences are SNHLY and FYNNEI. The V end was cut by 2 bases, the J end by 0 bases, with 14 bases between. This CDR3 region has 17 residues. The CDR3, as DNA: TGTGCCAGCAGTGAAATCGTTACAGGGTACTCTGGAAACACCATATATTTT. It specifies CASSEIVTGYSGNTIYF.

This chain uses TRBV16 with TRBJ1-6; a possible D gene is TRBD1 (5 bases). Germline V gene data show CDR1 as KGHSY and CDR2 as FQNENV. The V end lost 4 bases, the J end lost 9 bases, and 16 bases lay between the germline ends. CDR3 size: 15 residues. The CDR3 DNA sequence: TGTGCCAGCAGCCCCGACAGCGCCCCAAGTTCACCCCTCCACTTT. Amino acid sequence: CASSPDSAPSSPLHF.

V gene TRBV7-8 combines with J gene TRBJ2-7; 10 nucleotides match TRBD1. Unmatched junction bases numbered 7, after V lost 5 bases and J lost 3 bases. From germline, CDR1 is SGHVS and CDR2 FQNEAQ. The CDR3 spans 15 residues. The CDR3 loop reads CASSPRDRGFYEQYV. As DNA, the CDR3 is TGTGCCAGCAGCCCCCGGGACAGGGGATTCTACGAGCAGTACGTC.

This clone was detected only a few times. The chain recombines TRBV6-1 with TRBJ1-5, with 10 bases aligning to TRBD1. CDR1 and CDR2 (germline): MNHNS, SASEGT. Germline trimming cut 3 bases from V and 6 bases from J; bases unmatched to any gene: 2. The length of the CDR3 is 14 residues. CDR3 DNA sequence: TGTGCCAGCAGTGAGACAGGGGGCGGTCAGCCCCAGCATTTT. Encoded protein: CASSETGGGQPQHF.

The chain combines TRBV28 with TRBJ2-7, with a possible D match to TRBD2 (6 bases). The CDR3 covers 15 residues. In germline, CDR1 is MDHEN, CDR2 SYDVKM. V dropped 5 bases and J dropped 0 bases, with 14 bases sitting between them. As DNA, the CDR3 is TGTGCCAGCAGTACCAGACTAGGAGGCTCCTACGAGCAGTACGTC. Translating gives CASSTRLGGSYEQYV.

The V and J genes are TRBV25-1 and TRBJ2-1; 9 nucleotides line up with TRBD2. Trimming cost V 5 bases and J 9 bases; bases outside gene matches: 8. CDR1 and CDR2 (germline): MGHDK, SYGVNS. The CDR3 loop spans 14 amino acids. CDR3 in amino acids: CASSPGLAFSEQFF. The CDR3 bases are TGTGCCAGCAGTCCGGGACTAGCCTTCAGTGAGCAGTTCTTC.

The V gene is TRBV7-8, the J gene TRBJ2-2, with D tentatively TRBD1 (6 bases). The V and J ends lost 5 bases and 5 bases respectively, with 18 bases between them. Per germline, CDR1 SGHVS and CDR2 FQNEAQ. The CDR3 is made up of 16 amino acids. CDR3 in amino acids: CASSPRARGATGELFF. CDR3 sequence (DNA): TGTGCCAGCAGCCCCAGGGCCAGGGGAGCGACCGGGGAGCTGTTTTTT.

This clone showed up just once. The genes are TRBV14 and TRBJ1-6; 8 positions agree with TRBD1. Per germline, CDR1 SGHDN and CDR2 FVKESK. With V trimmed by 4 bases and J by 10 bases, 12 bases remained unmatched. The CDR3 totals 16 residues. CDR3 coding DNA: TGTGCCAGCAGCCCGAAGGGGAGGACAGGGACATCACCCCTCCACTTT. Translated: CASSPKGRTGTSPLHF.

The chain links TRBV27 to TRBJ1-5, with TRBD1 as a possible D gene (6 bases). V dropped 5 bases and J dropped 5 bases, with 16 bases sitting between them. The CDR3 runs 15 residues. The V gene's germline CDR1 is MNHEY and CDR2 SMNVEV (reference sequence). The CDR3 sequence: CASSPGTNYYQPQHF. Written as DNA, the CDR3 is TGTGCCAGCAGTCCCGGGACAAACTACTATCAGCCCCAGCATTTT.

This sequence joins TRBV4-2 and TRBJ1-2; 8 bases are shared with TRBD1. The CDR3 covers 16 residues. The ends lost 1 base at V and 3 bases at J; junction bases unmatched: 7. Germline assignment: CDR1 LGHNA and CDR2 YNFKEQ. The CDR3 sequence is CASSQVIGQGHYGYTF. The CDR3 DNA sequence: TGTGCCAGCAGCCAAGTAATCGGACAGGGCCACTATGGCTACACCTTC.

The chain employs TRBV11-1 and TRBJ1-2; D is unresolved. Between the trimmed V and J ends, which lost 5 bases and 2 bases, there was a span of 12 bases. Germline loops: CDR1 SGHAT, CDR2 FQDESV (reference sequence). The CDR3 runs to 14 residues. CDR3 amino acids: CASSLPSVNYGYTF. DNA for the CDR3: TGTGCCAGCAGCCTGCCCAGTGTGAACTATGGCTACACCTTC.

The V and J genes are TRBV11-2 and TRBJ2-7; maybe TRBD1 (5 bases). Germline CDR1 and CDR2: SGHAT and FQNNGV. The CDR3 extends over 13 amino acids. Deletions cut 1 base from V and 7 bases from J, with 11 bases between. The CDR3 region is CASSLVRGSEQYV. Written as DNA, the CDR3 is TGTGCCAGCAGCTTAGTTAGGGGAAGTGAGCAGTACGTC.

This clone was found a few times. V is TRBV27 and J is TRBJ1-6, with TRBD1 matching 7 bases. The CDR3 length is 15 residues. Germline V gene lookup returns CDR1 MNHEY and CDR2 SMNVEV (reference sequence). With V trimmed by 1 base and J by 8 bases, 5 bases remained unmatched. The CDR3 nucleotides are TGTGCCAGCAGTTTATATAGGGGGCGAGATTCACCCCTCCACTTT. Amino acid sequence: CASSLYRGRDSPLHF.